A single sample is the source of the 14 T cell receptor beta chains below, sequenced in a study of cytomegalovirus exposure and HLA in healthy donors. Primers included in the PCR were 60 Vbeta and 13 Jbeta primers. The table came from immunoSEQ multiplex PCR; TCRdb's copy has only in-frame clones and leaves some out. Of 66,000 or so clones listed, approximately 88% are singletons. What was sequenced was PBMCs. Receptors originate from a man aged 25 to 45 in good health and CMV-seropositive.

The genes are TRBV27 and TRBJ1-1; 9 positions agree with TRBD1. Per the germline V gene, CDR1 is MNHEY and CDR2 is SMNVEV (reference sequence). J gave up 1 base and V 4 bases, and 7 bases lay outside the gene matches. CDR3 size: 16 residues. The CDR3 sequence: CASSSLRTGANTEAFF. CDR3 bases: TGTGCCAGCAGTTCGTTGAGGACAGGGGCGAACACTGAAGCTTTCTTT.

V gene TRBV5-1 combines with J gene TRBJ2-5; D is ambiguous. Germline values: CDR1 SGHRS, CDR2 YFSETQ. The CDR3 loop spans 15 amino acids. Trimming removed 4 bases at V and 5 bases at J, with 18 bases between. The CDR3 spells CASSPMRGIEETQYF. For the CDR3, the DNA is TGCGCCAGCAGCCCAATGAGAGGAATTGAGGAGACCCAGTACTTC. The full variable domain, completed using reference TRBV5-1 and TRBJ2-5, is KAGVTQTPRYLIKTRGQQVTLSCSPISGHRSVSWYQQTPGQGLQFLFEYFSETQRNKGNFPGRFSGRQFSNSRSEMNVSTLELGDSALYLCASSPMRGIEETQYFGPGTRLLVL.

CDR3 nucleotide sequence: TGCAGCGCCCATGGGGCTCAGGGGACAAGCTCCTACAATGAGCAGTTCTTC. Its protein is CSAHGAQGTSSYNEQFF. This chain joins TRBV29-1 and TRBJ2-1; maybe TRBD1 (6 bases). Trimming cost V 7 bases and J 0 bases, with 22 bases left between them. The CDR3 sequence is 17 residues long. Germline V gives CDR1 SQVTM, CDR2 ANQGSEA.

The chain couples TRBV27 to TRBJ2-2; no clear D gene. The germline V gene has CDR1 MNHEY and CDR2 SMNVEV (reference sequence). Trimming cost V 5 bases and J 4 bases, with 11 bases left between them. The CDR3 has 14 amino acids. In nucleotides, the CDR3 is TGTGCCAGCAGTCCCTTCCTGAGCACCGGGGAGCTGTTTTTT. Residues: CASSPFLSTGELFF.

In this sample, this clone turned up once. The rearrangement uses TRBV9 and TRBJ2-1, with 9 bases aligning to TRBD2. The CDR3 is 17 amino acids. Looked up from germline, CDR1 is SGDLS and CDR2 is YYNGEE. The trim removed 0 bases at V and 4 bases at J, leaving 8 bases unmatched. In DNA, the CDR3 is TGTGCCAGCAGCGTAGGGTTAGGGAGCGGGGGGTACAATGAGCAGTTCTTC. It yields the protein CASSVGLGSGGYNEQFF.

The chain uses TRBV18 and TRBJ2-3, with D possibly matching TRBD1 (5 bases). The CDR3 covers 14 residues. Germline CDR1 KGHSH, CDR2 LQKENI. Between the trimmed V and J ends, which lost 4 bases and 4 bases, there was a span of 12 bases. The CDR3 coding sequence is TGTGCCAGCTCACGGGCTGGGGCCCCAGATACGCAGTATTTT. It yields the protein CASSRAGAPDTQYF.

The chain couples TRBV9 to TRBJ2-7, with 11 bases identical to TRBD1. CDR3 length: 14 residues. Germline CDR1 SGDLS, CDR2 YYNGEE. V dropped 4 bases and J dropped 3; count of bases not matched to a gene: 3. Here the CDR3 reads CASSLGTGGYEQYF. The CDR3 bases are TGTGCCAGCAGCCTCGGGACAGGGGGCTACGAGCAGTACTTC.

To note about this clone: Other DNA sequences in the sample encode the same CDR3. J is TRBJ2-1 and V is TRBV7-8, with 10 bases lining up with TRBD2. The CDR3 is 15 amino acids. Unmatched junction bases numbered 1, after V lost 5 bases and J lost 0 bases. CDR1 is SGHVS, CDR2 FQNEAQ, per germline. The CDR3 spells CASSPSGSSYNEQFF. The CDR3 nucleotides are TGTGCCAGCAGCCCTAGCGGGAGCTCCTACAATGAGCAGTTCTTC.

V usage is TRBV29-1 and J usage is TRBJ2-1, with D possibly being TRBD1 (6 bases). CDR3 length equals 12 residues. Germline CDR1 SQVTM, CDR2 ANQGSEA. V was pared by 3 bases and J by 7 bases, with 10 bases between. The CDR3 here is CSVDGQGNEQFF. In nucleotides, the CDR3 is TGCAGCGTTGACGGGCAGGGGAATGAGCAGTTCTTC.

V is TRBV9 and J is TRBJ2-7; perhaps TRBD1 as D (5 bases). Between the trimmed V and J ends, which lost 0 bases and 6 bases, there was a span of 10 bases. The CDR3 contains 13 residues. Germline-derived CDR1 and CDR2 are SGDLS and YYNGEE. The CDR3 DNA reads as TGTGCCAGCAGCGTAGCTTGGGGCAGCGAGCAGTACTTC. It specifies CASSVAWGSEQYF.

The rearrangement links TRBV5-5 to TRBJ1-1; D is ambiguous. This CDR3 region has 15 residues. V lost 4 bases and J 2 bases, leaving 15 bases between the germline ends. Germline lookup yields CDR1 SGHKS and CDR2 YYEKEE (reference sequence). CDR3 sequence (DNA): TGTGCCAGCAGCCCCCCCCGCGTGCCTAACACTGAAGCTTTCTTT. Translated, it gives CASSPPRVPNTEAFF.

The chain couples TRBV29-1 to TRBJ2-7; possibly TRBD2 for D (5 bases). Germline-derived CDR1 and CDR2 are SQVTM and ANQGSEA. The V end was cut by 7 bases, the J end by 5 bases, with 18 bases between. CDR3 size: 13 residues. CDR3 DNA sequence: TGCAGCGCCCGGACTCATTTATCAGACGAGCAGTACTTC. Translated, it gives CSARTHLSDEQYF.

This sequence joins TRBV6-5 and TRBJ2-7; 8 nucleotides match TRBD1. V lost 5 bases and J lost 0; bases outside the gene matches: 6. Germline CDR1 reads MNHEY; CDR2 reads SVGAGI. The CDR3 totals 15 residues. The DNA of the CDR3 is TGTGCCAGCAGTCCGACAGGGGAGAGCTCCTACGAGCAGTACTTC. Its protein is CASSPTGESSYEQYF.

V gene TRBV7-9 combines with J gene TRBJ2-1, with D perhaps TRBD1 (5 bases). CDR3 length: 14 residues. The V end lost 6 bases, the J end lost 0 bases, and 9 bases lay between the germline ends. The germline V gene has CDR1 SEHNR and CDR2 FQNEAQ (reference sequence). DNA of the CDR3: TGTGCCAGCAGAGGGGTCAGCTCCTACAATGAGCAGTTCTTC. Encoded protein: CASRGVSSYNEQFF.